The present T cell receptor beta chain was sequenced within a study of blood T cell repertoires in COVID-19 (dated by TCRdb to 2019 to 2021). Context from the whole study: Collaborator samples came from the United States, Italy and Spain and covered acute and convalescent phases of COVID-19. Samples came from the ongoing ImmuneRACE study (first 160 participants) plus 1,254 subjects from 6 global collaborators. The dataset comprised deeply sampled blood TCRbeta repertoires from subjects exposed to, actively infected with, or recovered from COVID-19. A freely available public database, intended as a resource for researchers studying the immune response to SARS-CoV-2, is where the repertoires were released. The prospective study material was composed of cDNA or gDNA derived from T cells, B-cell-depleted T cells, or PBMCs. HLA class I and class II types, where available, came from metadata supplied by the sample provider rather than from assay-based typing. Nearly every sample came with metadata listing a de-identified subject ID, COVID-19 status, age in years and sex.

V lost 2 bases and J lost 0 bases, and the count of bases not matched to a germline gene is 4. Taken from the germline V gene, the CDR1 and CDR2 loops are SGHRS and YFSETQ. CDR3 length: 18 amino acids, cysteine to phenylalanine. CDR3 DNA is the only sequence kept; it has 54 bases, read in frame from the first base. Collaborating institutions collected whole blood in K2EDTA tubes following their own protocols. For TCRbeta analysis, collaborators shipped samples in one of three forms: frozen whole blood, isolated PBMCs, or DNA extracted from either of those sample types. Only one count was recorded for this clone. Its target antigen remains unknown. Base quality data are lacking; no much larger clone is found one base away. The immunoSEQ Assay, a bias-controlled multiplex PCR, was used to amplify TCRbeta CDR3 regions from genomic DNA. On the study's bioinformatics: The number of nucleated cells in each sample was estimated by amplification of reference gene primers within the assay. To quantify the absolute abundance of each unique TCRbeta CDR3 rearrangement, sequence reads were collapsed and filtered. Productive Simpson clonality was computed per sample as the square root of Simpson's diversity index over productive rearrangements. TCRdb provides this immuneACCESS table in a form limited to in-frame rearrangements. Some clones are lacking; in checked studies, under half of them reflect an unresolved V gene, and why the rest are absent is not known. The DNA gave D and trimming, while V, J and clone size come from that table. The sample profile shows roughly 84,000 clones; roughly 80% of them were found once. The ten largest clones take up roughly 4% of the sample.

The full study reports these points: How much clinical and demographic metadata was included differed by source and by participant, and the metadata was provided uncurated.

The chain is assembled from TRBV5-1 and TRBJ2-1; 14 junctional bases match TRBD2. The receptor comes from a woman in her fifties or sixties with acute or convalescent COVID-19. Input material: peripheral blood. The bases read TGCGCCAGCAGCTTCGGACTAGCGGGGGGCCACTCCTACAATGAGCAGTTCTTC. This yields the protein CASSFGLAGGHSYNEQFF. With the rest looked up from the reference TRBV5-1 and TRBJ2-1 genes rather than sequenced, the full variable domain is KAGVTQTPRYLIKTRGQQVTLSCSPISGHRSVSWYQQTPGQGLQFLFEYFSETQRNKGNFPGRFSGRQFSNSRSEMNVSTLELGDSALYLCASSFGLAGGHSYNEQFFGPGTRLTVL.